Below, 9 T cell receptor beta chains from the same sample are listed, as sequenced in a study of blood T cells in healthy people across ages. Together with a sample-barcoded 5' primer, a J-beta primer mix was included in a second PCR lasting about 6 to 11 cycles. TCRdb passed the 5' RACE reads through MiXCR, listing each CDR3 protein once. The sample contains around 1,000,000 distinct CDR3 sequences, 25% of which appear only once. These data were likewise used in another study, on T cells of mothers and their children.

The sequencing sample was made of blood. All receptors come from a girl aged 2-10 years in good health.

The chain carries TRBV24-1 and TRBJ1-2, with D unclear. Germline assignment: CDR1 KGHDR and CDR2 SFDVKD. This CDR3 has 11 residues. Trimming removed 0 bases at V and 6 bases at J, with 1 base between. The CDR3 DNA follows: TGTGCCACCAGTGATTTGAATGGCTACACCTTC. It encodes CATSDLNGYTF.

This clonotype was observed a single time. This chain links TRBV20-1 with TRBJ2-5; D may be TRBD2 (7 bases). The germline gives CDR1 DFQATT, CDR2 SNEGSKA (reference sequence). V lost 0 bases and J 2 bases, leaving 16 bases between the germline ends. The CDR3 sequence is 16 residues long. DNA of the CDR3: TGCAGTGCTAGAGATATGGGCGGGGGCCAACAAGAGACCCAGTACTTC. Protein: CSARDMGGGQQETQYF.

This clonotype was counted once. The junction does not match germline at one end; this may be a read error. V usage is TRBV27 and J usage is TRBJ2-7; no firm D call. The germline V gene encodes CDR1 MNHEY and CDR2 SMNVEV (reference sequence). The CDR3 sequence is 14 residues long. In DNA, the CDR3 is TGTGTCAGCAGTTTATCTCCCGGCTCCTACGAGCAGTACTTC. Protein: CVSSLSPGSYEQYF.

This clonotype appeared once. The chain joins TRBV29-1 to TRBJ2-1; TRBD2 might be the D (5 bases). Trimming removed 3 bases at V and 10 bases at J, with 10 bases between. This CDR3 is 11 amino acids long. Germline V lookup: CDR1 SQVTM, CDR2 ANQGSEA. DNA for the CDR3: TGCAGCGTTGAGGTCAGGAGGGAGCAGTTCTTC. This sequence encodes CSVEVRREQFF.

This clonotype was detected a few times. This chain links TRBV20-1 with TRBJ2-3; TRBD2 might be the D (6 bases). Germline V gene lookup returns CDR1 DFQATT and CDR2 SNEGSKA (reference sequence). The CDR3 length is 16 residues. The V gene lost 2 bases and the J gene lost 4 bases, with 19 bases spanning the gap. CDR3: CSARSLLAPAPDTQYF. DNA of the CDR3: TGCAGTGCTAGATCTCTTCTAGCGCCCGCCCCAGATACGCAGTATTTT.

CDR3 sequence reads: CASSARRNLWTEAFF. The CDR3 nucleotides read TGTGCCAGCAGCGCCCGACGGAATCTTTGGACTGAAGCTTTCTTT. The chain has TRBV13 and TRBJ1-1, with D hard to call. This CDR3 comprises 15 residues. In germline, CDR1 is PRHDT, CDR2 FYEKMQ (reference sequence). V lost 5 bases and J lost 5, with 18 bases in between.

The CDR3 DNA follows: TGTGCCACCAGCCCTAGCGGGAGGGCGAATGAGCAGTTCTTC. Amino acid sequence: CATSPSGRANEQFF. The chain recombines TRBV24-1 with TRBJ2-1; 12 nucleotides agree with TRBD2. The CDR3 runs to 14 residues. Germline CDR1 reads KGHDR; CDR2 reads SFDVKD. V shed 7 bases, J shed 7 bases, and the junction held 4 bases outside the gene matches.

The sample holds a few counts of this clonotype. The chain couples TRBV25-1 to TRBJ2-5; D call uncertain. The V and J ends lost 3 bases and 6 bases respectively, with 5 bases between them. Germline values: CDR1 MGHDK, CDR2 SYGVNS. The CDR3 contains 11 residues. The CDR3: CASSDGKTQYF. The CDR3 DNA is TGTGCCAGCAGTGATGGGAAGACCCAGTACTTC. The full variable domain, completed using reference TRBV25-1 and TRBJ2-5, is EADIYQTPRYLVIGTGKKITLECSQTMGHDKMYWYQQDPGMELHLIHYSYGVNSTEKGDLSSESTVSRIRTEHFPLTLESARPSHTSQYLCASSDGKTQYFGPGTRLLVL.

This sequence joins TRBV10-3 and TRBJ2-5; the D call may be TRBD1 or TRBD2 (7 bases each). V gave up 3 bases and J gave up 5 bases, with 28 bases separating them. This CDR3 spans 19 amino acids. Germline V gives CDR1 ENHRY, CDR2 SYGVKD. In DNA form, the CDR3 reads TGTGCCATCAGTGAACAGGGGTCCCCCTATGGCGGGAGTTGGGAGACCCAGTACTTC. It encodes CAISEQGSPYGGSWETQYF.